Below, one T cell receptor beta chain is given with its context. Its specificity is unknown. Germline and genes here are mouse. Sequencing ends 1 residue short of the CDR3 end; the germline J gene provides the rest. The method was immunoSEQ multiplex PCR; TCRdb's version includes in-frame clones alone and lacks a portion of them. The repertoire consists of 17,000 or so clones, with less than 85% occurring once and the leading ten covering 0.75% to 1%. This specimen belongs to a study of tissue T cells after allogeneic stem cell transplantation. Study results and caveats: Blood and spleen captured only part of the tissue TCR repertoire. Anatomically similar tissues had similar TCR repertoires within each patient. Some tissue clones might be persisting host cells; their alloreactivity or antigen specificity was not determined.

The V end was cut by 0 bases, the J end by 3 bases, with 7 bases between. This CDR3 comprises 13 residues. In germline, CDR1 is FNHDT, CDR2 SITEND (reference sequence). The chain joins TRBV19 to TRBJ2-7, with D perhaps matching TRBD1 (5 bases). The specimen sequenced was spleen. The clonotype originates from a female BALB/c mouse in good health. Mice of this strain are of MHC haplotype H2-d. The CDR3 bases that were read are TGTGCCAGCAGTATAGTCAGGGACTATGAACAGTAC. Amino acids: CASSIVRDYEQY. The CDR3, in full, reads CASSIVRDYEQYF.